The 18 T cell receptor beta chains below come from one sample, sequenced in a study of blood T cell repertoires in COVID-19. The repertoire was sequenced with immunoSEQ multiplex PCR; TCRdb's copy has only in-frame clones and lacks some. The table has some 300,000 clones, roughly 90% seen once. Sample: PBMCs or T cells enriched from blood (not recorded which). These receptors were obtained from a woman aged 30 to 39 who had recovered from COVID-19.

The chain employs TRBV5-1 and TRBJ2-7, with 8 bases aligning to TRBD1. The ends lost 0 bases at V and 4 bases at J; junction bases unmatched: 3. CDR1 is SGHRS and CDR2 is YFSETQ in the germline V gene. The CDR3 covers 14 residues. The CDR3 nucleotides are TGCGCCAGCAGCTTGGGGACAGGGTATTACGAGCAGTACTTC. As protein: CASSLGTGYYEQYF.

V usage is TRBV5-1 and J usage is TRBJ1-2; 9 bases line up with TRBD1. After removal of 7 bases from V and 1 base from J, the junction contained 5 bases not matched to a gene. Germline loops: CDR1 SGHRS, CDR2 YFSETQ. The CDR3 totals 14 residues. The CDR3 spells CASGTGFGNYGYTF. Here the CDR3 DNA reads TGCGCCAGCGGGACAGGGTTCGGTAACTATGGCTACACCTTC.

This clone came up once. The rearrangement uses TRBV20-1 and TRBJ1-5; the match to TRBD1 covers 7 bases. The CDR3 loop spans 14 amino acids. Germline V gene sequence: CDR1 DFQATT, CDR2 SNEGSKA (reference sequence). V lost 3 bases, J lost 7 bases, and 9 bases stayed unmatched. This CDR3 reads CSASRGTAGQPQHF. In DNA, the CDR3 is TGCAGTGCTAGTCGGGGGACAGCAGGCCAGCCCCAGCATTTT.

The V and J genes are TRBV3-1 (or the pseudogene TRBV3-2) and TRBJ1-2; weak D call: TRBD1 (5 bases). Trimming removed 4 bases from V and 4 bases from J, with 10 bases in between. The germline gives CDR1 LGHDT, CDR2 YNNKEL (reference sequence). CDR3 length equals 13 residues. CDR3 protein: CASSLSGGYGYTF. The CDR3 bases are TGTGCCAGCAGCCTCTCGGGGGGCTATGGCTACACCTTC.

This rearrangement joins TRBV19 to TRBJ1-5, with 9 bases fitting TRBD1. V lost 3 bases to trimming and J lost 0 bases; unmatched junction nucleotides: 6. Germline loops: CDR1 LNHDA, CDR2 SQIVND (reference sequence). The CDR3 has 17 residues. The CDR3 coding sequence is TGTGCCAGTAGTATTTTTGGGACAGGGAATAGCAATCAGCCCCAGCATTTT. Translation gives CASSIFGTGNSNQPQHF.

The chain is built from TRBV30 and TRBJ1-1; 7 bases are a match to TRBD1. With 8 bases clipped from V and 0 bases from J, the junction kept 6 bases outside the gene matches. Per the germline V gene, CDR1 is GTSNPN and CDR2 is SVGIG (reference sequence). The CDR3 consists of 13 residues. CDR3 sequence reads: CAVKDRVNTEAFF. In DNA, the CDR3 is TGTGCCGTAAAAGACAGGGTGAACACTGAAGCTTTCTTT.

This chain uses TRBV7-9 with TRBJ2-3, with D uncertain. The CDR3 sequence is 13 residues long. The germline CDR1 and CDR2 sequences are SEHNR and FQNEAQ (reference sequence). V was cut by 1 base and J by 3 bases, with 5 bases left in between. The CDR3 sequence: CASSLVPTDTQYF. The CDR3 coding sequence is TGTGCCAGCAGCTTAGTCCCGACAGATACGCAGTATTTT.

CDR3 DNA sequence: TGTGCCAGCAGCCAAGCCGGGACAGCCTCCTACGAGCAGTACTTC. Amino acid sequence: CASSQAGTASYEQYF. V is TRBV7-2 and J is TRBJ2-7, with 7 bases that match TRBD1. Germline V gives CDR1 SGHTA, CDR2 FQGNSA. There are 15 residues in the CDR3. V lost 5 bases to trimming and J lost 0 bases; unmatched junction nucleotides: 7.

This chain connects TRBV25-1 to TRBJ1-6, with D possibly being TRBD1 (6 bases). This CDR3 spans 13 amino acids. The V gene lost 6 bases and the J gene lost 7 bases, with 10 bases spanning the gap. Germline loops: CDR1 MGHDK, CDR2 SYGVNS. The CDR3 sequence is CASSTGLNSPLHF. The CDR3 DNA sequence: TGTGCCAGCAGCACAGGGTTAAATTCACCCCTCCACTTT.

The CDR3 region is CASSPPTQDPEKLFF. The CDR3 coding sequence is TGTGCCAGCTCACCACCGACACAGGACCCCGAAAAACTGTTTTTT. The gene calls are TRBV18 and TRBJ1-4, with D tentatively TRBD1 (5 bases). The CDR3 contains 15 residues. The germline CDR1 and CDR2 sequences are KGHSH and LQKENI. V lost 0 bases and J lost 8, with 13 bases in between. Supplemented by reference TRBV18 and TRBJ1-4, the full variable domain reads NAGVMQNPRHLVRRRGQEARLRCSPMKGHSHVYWYRQLPEEGLKFMVYLQKENIIDESGMPKERFSAEFPKEGPSILRIQQVVRGDSAAYFCASSPPTQDPEKLFFGSGTQLSVL.

The V and J genes are TRBV7-2 and TRBJ1-1, with no clear D. This CDR3 is 13 amino acids long. Germline V CDR1 and CDR2: SGHTA, FQGNSA. With 5 bases removed from V and 1 base from J, the gap between germline ends came to 8 bases. The CDR3 loop is CASSPPGNTEAFF. Written as DNA, the CDR3 is TGTGCCAGCAGCCCCCCCGGGAACACTGAAGCTTTCTTT. The complete variable domain, with remaining parts taken from reference TRBV7-2 and TRBJ1-1, reads GAGVSQSPSNKVTEKGKDVELRCDPISGHTALYWYRQSLGQGLEFLIYFQGNSAPDKSGLPSDRFSAERTGGSVSTLTIQRTQQEDSAVYLCASSPPGNTEAFFGQGTRLTVV.

The chain joins TRBV3-1 (or the pseudogene TRBV3-2) to TRBJ2-7; D is possibly TRBD2 (7 bases). The germline V and J ends were trimmed by 4 bases and 5 bases, with 12 bases remaining between them. CDR1 and CDR2 (germline): LGHDT, YNNKEL (reference sequence). This CDR3 is built from 13 residues. CDR3 amino acids: CASSLRGGHEQYF. In nucleotides, the CDR3 is TGTGCCAGCAGCCTCAGGGGAGGGCACGAGCAGTACTTC.

Concerning this clone itself: The identical CDR3 is also encoded by other nucleotide sequences in the sample. This rearrangement joins TRBV5-5 to TRBJ1-1; D is uncertain. The germline CDR1 and CDR2 sequences are SGHKS and YYEKEE (reference sequence). This CDR3 is 14 amino acids long. Trimming cost V 0 bases and J 10 bases, with 16 bases left between them. The chain's CDR3 is CASSLVGERSGAFF. As DNA, the CDR3 is TGTGCCAGCAGCTTGGTTGGGGAGCGCTCGGGAGCTTTCTTT.

The rearrangement joins TRBV7-9 to TRBJ2-7, with TRBD1 matching 12 bases. V trimming: 4 bases; J trimming: 5 bases; junction bases outside the gene matches: 9. The CDR3 is made up of 16 amino acids. The germline CDR1 and CDR2 sequences are SEHNR and FQNEAQ (reference sequence). CDR3 coding DNA: TGTGCCAGCAGCTACTCCGGGGACAGGGGGCTCCACGAGCAGTACTTC. As protein: CASSYSGDRGLHEQYF.

The rearrangement uses TRBV9 and TRBJ2-1, with TRBD2 matching over 13 bases. The CDR3 is 17 amino acids. Germline CDR1 reads SGDLS; CDR2 reads YYNGEE. With 4 bases clipped from V and 1 base from J, the junction kept 5 bases outside the gene matches. In DNA form, the CDR3 reads TGTGCCAGCAGCCTGATACTAGCGGGGGGGTCCTACAATGAGCAGTTCTTC. It specifies CASSLILAGGSYNEQFF.

The gene calls are TRBV7-2 and TRBJ2-7, with D possibly matching TRBD2 (5 bases). In germline, CDR1 is SGHTA, CDR2 FQGNSA. With 2 bases removed from V and 3 bases from J, the gap between germline ends came to 11 bases. The CDR3 spans 14 residues. The CDR3 is CASSLPGTNYEQYF. CDR3 DNA: TGTGCCAGCAGCTTACCGGGAACGAACTACGAGCAGTACTTC.

J is TRBJ2-3 and V is TRBV12-3 or TRBV12-4; 12 bases map to TRBD1. This CDR3 comprises 13 residues. V lost 6 bases to trimming and J lost 6 bases; unmatched junction nucleotides: 1. The CDR3 protein is CASRGQGADTQYF. The CDR3 nucleotides read TGTGCCAGCAGGGGACAGGGGGCGGATACGCAGTATTTT.

The chain combines TRBV12-3 or TRBV12-4 with TRBJ1-2; D remains unclear. The CDR3 runs to 12 residues. V gave up 3 bases and J gave up 8 bases, with 10 bases separating them. The CDR3 DNA follows: TGTGCCAGCAGTTTCCGGGGTAACGGCTACACCTTC. Residues: CASSFRGNGYTF.